This T cell receptor beta chain emerged from a study of Ad26.COV2.S vaccination and SARS-CoV-2 variants. With regard to this clone: Antigen unknown.

Treatment here: about 20 received Ad26.COV2.S at low or high dose, single or two shots; several received placebo; per-sample allocation not given. Repertoires come from day 63 after the first vaccine or placebo injection. Study-level points and caveats: People who got the vaccine or the placebo had similar non-spike TCR breadth. Quantification of TCR breadth and depth may have yielded underestimates of total T cell responses.

V dropped 3 bases and J dropped 5 bases, with 11 bases sitting between them. The CDR3 runs 15 residues. Measured with immunoSEQ multiplex PCR; TCRdb has only the in-frame clones, and not every one. The sample lists around 450,000 clones, less than 95% occurring once. This sequence joins TRBV23-1 and TRBJ1-6, with no clear D. TRBV23-1 is an ORF; its function is uncertain. The source of this sequence is a person aged 18-65 years who received the Ad26.COV2.S COVID-19 vaccine or a placebo. The sample was peripheral blood, taken in a trial of Ad26.COV2.S vaccine versus placebo. CDR3 region: CASSQSQLHNSPLHF. The DNA for the CDR3 is TGCGCCAGCAGTCAGTCACAGCTCCATAATTCACCCCTCCACTTT.